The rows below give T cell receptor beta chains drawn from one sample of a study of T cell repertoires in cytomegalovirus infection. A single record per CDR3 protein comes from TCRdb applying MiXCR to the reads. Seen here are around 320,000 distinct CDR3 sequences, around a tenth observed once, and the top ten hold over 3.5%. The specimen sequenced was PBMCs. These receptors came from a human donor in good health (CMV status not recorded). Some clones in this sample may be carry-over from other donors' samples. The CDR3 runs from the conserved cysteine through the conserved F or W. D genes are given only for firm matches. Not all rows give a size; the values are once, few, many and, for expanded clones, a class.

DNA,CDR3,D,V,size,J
TGTGCCAGCACCCCCGCAAGGTCGGACACTGAAGCTTTCTTT,CASTPARSDTEAFF,.,TRBV7-9,many,TRBJ1-1
TGCAGTGCTAGAGATAGCCTGCCCAATGAGCAGTTCTTC,CSARDSLPNEQFF,.,TRBV20-1,.,TRBJ2-1
TGTGCCAGCAGCTTAGCGCCGTCAGCGTATGAAGCTTTCTTT,CASSLAPSAYEAFF,.,TRBV7-9,many,TRBJ1-1
TGTGCCAGCAGTTACCAGGGGCAGGGGGAGACCCAGTACTTC,CASSYQGQGETQYF,.,TRBV6-5,.,TRBJ2-5
TGTGCCAGCAGGTACGGACTAGCGAGCTCCTACAATGAGCAGTTCTTC,CASRYGLASSYNEQFF,TRBD2,TRBV7-9,many,TRBJ2-1
TGTGCCAGCAGCTTATCGGGGGAAACCTACGAGCAGTACTTC,CASSLSGETYEQYF,.,TRBV7-7,many,TRBJ2-7
TGTGCCACCGAACAGGTGGGGGGGAATCAGCCCCAGCATTTT,CATEQVGGNQPQHF,.,TRBV19,few,TRBJ1-5
TGTGCCAGGCCCCCTCAGTTTATCCTAGAATATACGCAGTATTTT,CARPPQFILEYTQYF,.,TRBV27,many,TRBJ2-3
TGTGCCAGCAGTTACCTGTCGAGTCAAGAGACCCAGTACTTC,CASSYLSSQETQYF,.,TRBV6-2/TRBV6-3,many,TRBJ2-5
TGCAGTGCCCCGACCGACGGGAGCACAGATACGCAGTATTTT,CSAPTDGSTDTQYF,.,TRBV20-1,few,TRBJ2-3
TGCGCCAGCAGCGAGGGTCCCCTAGGGTCCTACGAGCAGTACTTC,CASSEGPLGSYEQYF,.,TRBV4-1,many,TRBJ2-7
TGTGCCAGCAAAGGAGGCTCCTATAATTCACCCCTCCACTTT,CASKGGSYNSPLHF,.,TRBV28,few,TRBJ1-6
TGCAGTGCTAGAGATTTGCAGCGGACAGTGCATGGCTACACCTTC,CSARDLQRTVHGYTF,.,TRBV20-1,few,TRBJ1-2
TGTGCCAGCAGCTTGGAGGGAATTATCGGGAACACTGAAGCTTTCTTT,CASSLEGIIGNTEAFF,.,TRBV7-2,many,TRBJ1-1
TGTGCCAGCAGCTTAGGACAGCAGAACACTGAAGCTTTCTTT,CASSLGQQNTEAFF,.,TRBV7-9,many,TRBJ1-1
TGCAGTGCTAGGAGGGATGGCGCTGAAGCTTTCTTT,CSARRDGAEAFF,.,TRBV20-1,few,TRBJ1-1
TGTGCCAGCAGCCCCTCGGACAGACTAAATCAGCCCCAGCATTTT,CASSPSDRLNQPQHF,.,TRBV12-3/TRBV12-4,many,TRBJ1-5
TGCGCCAGCAGTACTCACCCCGGGAATGAGCAGTTCTTC,CASSTHPGNEQFF,.,TRBV5-1,.,TRBJ2-1
TGTGCCAGCAGCTTAGGATCCGTAGCCTACAATGAGCAGTTCTTC,CASSLGSVAYNEQFF,.,TRBV7-8,many,TRBJ2-1
TGCAGTGCTGCTACCGAGACCCAGTACTTC,CSAATETQYF,.,TRBV20-1,.,TRBJ2-5
TGCGCCAGCAGACACCCACAGGGGTCCACTGAAGCTTTCTTT,CASRHPQGSTEAFF,TRBD1,TRBV4-1,many,TRBJ1-1
TGTGCCTGGAGTAGCGGGACACTCTCCTACAATGAGCAGTTCTTC,CAWSSGTLSYNEQFF,.,TRBV30,.,TRBJ2-1
TGTGCCAGCAGCTTACACAGGACTTACGAGCAGTACTTC,CASSLHRTYEQYF,.,TRBV7-2,.,TRBJ2-7
TGTGCCAGCACTTTGGGAAGAAATAGCAATCAGCCCCAGCATTTT,CASTLGRNSNQPQHF,.,TRBV12-3/TRBV12-4,.,TRBJ1-5
TGTGCCAGCAGTTACGGGAGAGGCAGGGGTGGCCACGAGCAGTACTTC,CASSYGRGRGGHEQYF,.,TRBV6-5,few,TRBJ2-7
TGTGCCAGCAGCCCAGCTGGGACTTCACCTTTAGCCAAAAACATTCAGTACTTC,CASSPAGTSPLAKNIQYF,.,TRBV7-2,many,TRBJ2-4
TGTGCCAGCAGCTTGGAAGGGGGCGGTGGCTATGGCTACACCTTC,CASSLEGGGGYGYTF,TRBD1,TRBV5-5,.,TRBJ1-2
TGTGCCAGCAGTTTACGGCAGGGAGACAATCAGCCCCAGCATTTT,CASSLRQGDNQPQHF,.,TRBV28,many,TRBJ1-5
TGTGCCAGCAGCCTTCAGCAGCACAACATTCAGTACTTC,CASSLQQHNIQYF,.,TRBV28,.,TRBJ2-4
TGTGCCAGCACCCAAGCGACAGGGCCCTATGGCTACACCTTC,CASTQATGPYGYTF,TRBD1,TRBV7-2,many,TRBJ1-2
TGTGCCAGCTCAGCGCAAGGGCTAGAACAAACTACTAACACTGAATCTTTCTTT,CASSAQGLEQTTNTESFF,.,TRBV18,.,TRBJ1-1
TGTGCCAGCAGCTGGAGGACAGCCACCGGGGAGCTGTTTTTT,CASSWRTATGELFF,.,TRBV7-2,many,TRBJ2-2
TGTGCCAGCAGCCCCGGGGTGGGTGGGACCCAGTACTTC,CASSPGVGGTQYF,.,TRBV7-2,.,TRBJ2-5
TGTGCCAGCAGCCTCCCAGCGGGAGGATGGTACAATGAGCAGTTCTTC,CASSLPAGGWYNEQFF,TRBD2,TRBV7-2,many,TRBJ2-1
TGTGCCAGCAGCTTAACTAGCGGGGAGGCGGATGAGCAGTTCTTC,CASSLTSGEADEQFF,TRBD2,TRBV7-2,few,TRBJ2-1
TGTGCCAGCAGCTTAGCGCGGGACCTCCTAAGGAATTCACCCCTCCACTTT,CASSLARDLLRNSPLHF,.,TRBV7-2,many,TRBJ1-6